This is a list of T cell receptor beta chains from one sample in a study of blood T cell repertoires in COVID-19. Sequencing was performed with immunoSEQ multiplex PCR; in TCRdb, only in-frame clones are kept and a portion is missing. The profile shows about 140,000 clones, around 80% of them singletons. Sequenced: peripheral blood. The receptors shown here come from a woman of 80 years or more with active or convalescent COVID-19. The CDR3 runs from the conserved cysteine through the conserved F or W. The D gene is left open where the match is weak. Clone size appears in some rows only: once, few, many, or a class for an expanded clone.

abundance: NA; d_gene: NA; j_gene: TRBJ2-2; v_gene: TRBV24-1; CDR3aa: CATSDRLLAGELFF; CDR3nt: TGTGCCACCAGTGATCGACTACTTGCCGGGGAGCTGTTTTTT
abundance: once; d_gene: NA; j_gene: TRBJ1-2; v_gene: TRBV6-5; CDR3aa: CASSLRDTANYGYTF; CDR3nt: TGTGCCAGCAGCCTCCGGGACACAGCTAACTATGGCTACACCTTC
abundance: NA; d_gene: TRBD1; j_gene: TRBJ1-1; v_gene: TRBV19; CDR3aa: CASSIGDRGLYTEAFF; CDR3nt: TGTGCCAGTAGTATTGGGGACAGGGGGCTTTACACTGAAGCTTTCTTT
abundance: NA; d_gene: TRBD1; j_gene: TRBJ2-5; v_gene: TRBV7-2; CDR3aa: CASSLGTGSETQYF; CDR3nt: TGTGCCAGCAGCTTGGGGACAGGATCGGAGACCCAGTACTTC
abundance: NA; d_gene: TRBD2; j_gene: TRBJ2-2; v_gene: TRBV24-1; CDR3aa: CATSAWGGTSGSTGELFF; CDR3nt: TGTGCCACCAGTGCCTGGGGGGGGACTAGCGGTTCTACCGGGGAGCTGTTTTTT
abundance: once; d_gene: TRBD1; j_gene: TRBJ2-3; v_gene: TRBV18; CDR3aa: CASARDRVSDTQYF; CDR3nt: TGTGCCAGCGCCCGGGACAGGGTTTCAGATACGCAGTATTTT
abundance: NA; d_gene: TRBD1; j_gene: TRBJ1-1; v_gene: TRBV7-9; CDR3aa: CASSRIDYDRDAGSTEAFF; CDR3nt: TGTGCCAGCAGCCGAATCGATTATGACAGGGATGCTGGATCCACTGAAGCTTTCTTT
abundance: NA; d_gene: NA; j_gene: TRBJ1-2; v_gene: TRBV30; CDR3aa: CAWSGVGAHYGYTF; CDR3nt: TGTGCCTGGAGTGGGGTGGGGGCCCACTATGGCTACACCTTC
abundance: few; d_gene: NA; j_gene: TRBJ2-5; v_gene: TRBV30; CDR3aa: CAWSVSETQYF; CDR3nt: TGTGCCTGGAGTGTTTCGGAGACCCAGTACTTC
abundance: NA; d_gene: TRBD1; j_gene: TRBJ2-1; v_gene: TRBV2; CDR3aa: CASSADRGHEQFF; CDR3nt: TGTGCCAGCAGTGCCGACAGGGGACATGAGCAGTTCTTC
abundance: NA; d_gene: NA; j_gene: TRBJ1-6; v_gene: TRBV27; CDR3aa: CASSTTGNSPLHF; CDR3nt: TGTGCCAGCAGTACTACAGGGAATTCACCCCTCCACTTT
abundance: NA; d_gene: NA; j_gene: TRBJ1-5; v_gene: TRBV28; CDR3aa: CASTRATGQPQHF; CDR3nt: TGTGCCAGCACGAGGGCAACGGGTCAGCCCCAGCATTTT
abundance: NA; d_gene: NA; j_gene: TRBJ1-2; v_gene: TRBV5-4; CDR3aa: CASSLEPGYNYGYTF; CDR3nt: TGTGCCAGCAGCTTGGAACCGGGATATAACTATGGCTACACCTTC
abundance: NA; d_gene: TRBD2; j_gene: TRBJ2-7; v_gene: TRBV11-2; CDR3aa: CASSAQAGGTYEQYF; CDR3nt: TGTGCCAGCAGCGCCCAAGCGGGGGGTACCTACGAGCAGTACTTC
abundance: NA; d_gene: NA; j_gene: TRBJ2-7; v_gene: TRBV9; CDR3aa: CASSVGGAAYEQYF; CDR3nt: TGTGCCAGCAGCGTAGGCGGGGCGGCCTACGAGCAGTACTTC
abundance: NA; d_gene: NA; j_gene: TRBJ2-7; v_gene: TRBV7-8; CDR3aa: CASSQRTGLLEQYF; CDR3nt: TGTGCCAGCAGCCAGCGCACGGGGTTACTTGAGCAGTACTTC
abundance: NA; d_gene: NA; j_gene: TRBJ2-1; v_gene: TRBV2; CDR3aa: CASSGIGSYNEQFF; CDR3nt: TGTGCCAGCAGTGGGATCGGGTCCTACAATGAGCAGTTCTTC
abundance: NA; d_gene: TRBD2; j_gene: TRBJ2-7; v_gene: TRBV3-1/TRBV3-2; CDR3aa: CASSPPYSGGAFIYEQYF; CDR3nt: TGTGCCAGCAGCCCACCCTATAGCGGGGGGGCTTTTATCTACGAGCAGTACTTC
abundance: NA; d_gene: NA; j_gene: TRBJ1-1; v_gene: TRBV7-2; CDR3aa: CASSLQGPQGNTEAFF; CDR3nt: TGTGCCAGCAGCTTACAGGGACCACAGGGGAACACTGAAGCTTTCTTT
abundance: once; d_gene: TRBD1; j_gene: TRBJ1-1; v_gene: TRBV7-8; CDR3aa: CASKGDRVMNTEAFF; CDR3nt: TGTGCCAGCAAGGGGGACAGGGTTATGAACACTGAAGCTTTCTTT